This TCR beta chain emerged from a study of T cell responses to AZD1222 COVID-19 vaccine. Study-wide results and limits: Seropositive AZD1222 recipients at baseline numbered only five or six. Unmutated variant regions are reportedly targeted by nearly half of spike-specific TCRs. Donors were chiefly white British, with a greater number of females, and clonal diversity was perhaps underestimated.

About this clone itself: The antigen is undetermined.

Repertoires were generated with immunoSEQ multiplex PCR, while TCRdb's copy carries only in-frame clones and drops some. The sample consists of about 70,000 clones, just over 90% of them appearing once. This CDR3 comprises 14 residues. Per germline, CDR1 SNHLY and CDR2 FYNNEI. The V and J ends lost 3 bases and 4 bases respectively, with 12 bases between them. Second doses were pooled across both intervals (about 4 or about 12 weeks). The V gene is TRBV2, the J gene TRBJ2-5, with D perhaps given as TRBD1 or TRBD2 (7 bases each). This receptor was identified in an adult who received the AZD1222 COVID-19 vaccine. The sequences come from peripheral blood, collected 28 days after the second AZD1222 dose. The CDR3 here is CASSDSRGGETQYF. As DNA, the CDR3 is TGTGCCAGCAGTGATTCCAGGGGGGGAGAGACCCAGTACTTC. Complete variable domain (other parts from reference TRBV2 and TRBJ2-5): EPEVTQTPSHQVTQMGQEVILRCVPISNHLYFYWYRQILGQKVEFLVSFYNNEISEKSEIFDDQFSVERPDGSNFTLKIRSTKLEDSAMYFCASSDSRGGETQYFGPGTRLLVL.